This TCR beta chain was identified in a study of response to subunit inactivated influenza vaccine. Study-level results: With each seasonal influenza vaccination, the authors suggested, few new T cells are recruited.

TCRdb re-called the RT-PCR reads with MiXCR, one entry per CDR3 protein. The data contain roughly 670,000 distinct CDR3 sequences, approximately 15% of them seen just once; the ten biggest clones take up 7.5% to 9%. Details on this clonotype: Its antigen is still unknown.

Per germline, CDR1 DFQATT and CDR2 SNEGSKA (reference sequence). This CDR3 spans 13 amino acids. The V end lost 2 bases, the J end lost 8 bases, and 15 bases lay between the germline ends. The specimen comprised PBMCs from blood, sampled around 14 days before vaccination. This chain connects TRBV20-1 to TRBJ1-1, with D possibly TRBD1 on 6 matching bases. The clonotype originates from a man over 45 who received an inactivated influenza vaccine. CDR3 amino acids: CSARLTGSTEAFF. The CDR3 coding sequence is TGCAGTGCTAGATTGACAGGATCGACGGAAGCTTTCTTT.